The subject of this entry is one TCR beta chain. This specimen comes from a study of blood T cell repertoires in COVID-19. Study background: Collection of acute and convalescent COVID-19 samples took place in the United States, Italy and Spain. From T cells, B-cell-depleted T cells, or PBMCs came the material, which was cDNA or gDNA.

Germline CDR1 reads MNHEY; CDR2 reads SVGAGI. This CDR3 has 14 residues. J was trimmed by 7 bases and V by 0 bases; bases with no gene match: 4. Study processing details: Estimates of nucleated cell counts were drawn from the amplification of reference gene primers. Sequenced by immunoSEQ multiplex PCR; TCRdb stores in-frame clones only, minus some. Clone size and the V and J calls come from that table; the DNA yielded D and trimming. This table holds over 25,000 clones, roughly nine tenths found once. The origin of this receptor is a man in his 60s with acute or convalescent COVID-19. The source material was peripheral blood. The V call is TRBV6-5, the J call TRBJ1-2, with TRBD1 identical over 8 bases. CDR3 nucleotide sequence: TGTGCCAGCAGTTACTCACAGGGGGTGGGTGGCTACACCTTC. Protein product: CASSYSQGVGGYTF.